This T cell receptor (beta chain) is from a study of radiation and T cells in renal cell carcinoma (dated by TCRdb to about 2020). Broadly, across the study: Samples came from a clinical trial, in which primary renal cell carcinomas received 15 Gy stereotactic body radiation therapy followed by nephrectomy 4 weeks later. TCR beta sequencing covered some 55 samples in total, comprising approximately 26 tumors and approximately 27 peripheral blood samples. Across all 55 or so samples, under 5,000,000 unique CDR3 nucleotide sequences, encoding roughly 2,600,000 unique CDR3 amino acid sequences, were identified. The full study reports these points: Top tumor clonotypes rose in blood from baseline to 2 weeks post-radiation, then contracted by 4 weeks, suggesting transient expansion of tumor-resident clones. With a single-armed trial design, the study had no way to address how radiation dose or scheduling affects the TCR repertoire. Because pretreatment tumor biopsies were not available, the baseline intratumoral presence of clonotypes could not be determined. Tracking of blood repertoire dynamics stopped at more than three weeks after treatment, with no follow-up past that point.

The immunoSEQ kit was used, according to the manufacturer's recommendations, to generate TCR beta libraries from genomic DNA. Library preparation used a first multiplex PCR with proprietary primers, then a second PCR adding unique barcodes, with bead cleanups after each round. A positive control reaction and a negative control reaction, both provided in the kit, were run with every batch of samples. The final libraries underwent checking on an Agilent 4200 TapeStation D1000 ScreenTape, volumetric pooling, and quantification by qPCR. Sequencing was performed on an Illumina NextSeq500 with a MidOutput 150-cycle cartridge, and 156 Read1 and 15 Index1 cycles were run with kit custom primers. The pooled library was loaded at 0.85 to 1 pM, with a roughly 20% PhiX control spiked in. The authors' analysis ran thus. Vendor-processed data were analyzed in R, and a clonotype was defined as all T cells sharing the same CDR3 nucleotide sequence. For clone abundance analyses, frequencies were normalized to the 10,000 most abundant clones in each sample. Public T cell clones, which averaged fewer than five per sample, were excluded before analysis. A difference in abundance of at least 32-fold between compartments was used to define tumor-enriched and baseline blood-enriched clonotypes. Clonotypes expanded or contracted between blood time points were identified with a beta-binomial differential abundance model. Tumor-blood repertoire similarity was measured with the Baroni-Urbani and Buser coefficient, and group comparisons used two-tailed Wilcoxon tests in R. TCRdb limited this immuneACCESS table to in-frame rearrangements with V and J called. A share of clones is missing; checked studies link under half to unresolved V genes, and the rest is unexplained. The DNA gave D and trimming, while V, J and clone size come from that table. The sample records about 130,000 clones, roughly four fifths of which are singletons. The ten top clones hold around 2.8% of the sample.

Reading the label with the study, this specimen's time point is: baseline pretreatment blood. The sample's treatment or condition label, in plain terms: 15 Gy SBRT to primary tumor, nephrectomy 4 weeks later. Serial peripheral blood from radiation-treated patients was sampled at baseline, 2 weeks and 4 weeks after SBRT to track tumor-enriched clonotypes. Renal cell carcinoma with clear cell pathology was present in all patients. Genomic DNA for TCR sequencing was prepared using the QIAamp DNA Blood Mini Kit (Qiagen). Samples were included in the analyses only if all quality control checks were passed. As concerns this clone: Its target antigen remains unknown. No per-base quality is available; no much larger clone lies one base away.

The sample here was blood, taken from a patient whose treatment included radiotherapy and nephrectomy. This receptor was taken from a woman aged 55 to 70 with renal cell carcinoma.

The bases read TGTGCCAGCAGACCCAACCGGGACAGGGAGTTCTACGAGCAGTACTTC. It translates to CASRPNRDREFYEQYF. The receptor chain draws on TRBV6-6 and TRBJ2-7, and 9 bases in between align with TRBD1. The germline V gene (reference sequence) supplies CDR1 MNHNY and CDR2 SVGAGI. The CDR3 runs 16 residues from the cysteine to the phenylalanine. Only the CDR3 region is kept as DNA, spanning 48 bases read in frame from base 1. Unmatched junction bases come to 12, with V trimmed by 6 bases and J by 3 bases.